This section outlines one TCR beta chain sequence together with its context. This sample is part of a study of T cell changes during pregnancy in multiple sclerosis. Trimming removed 6 bases at V and 7 bases at J, with 15 bases between. Germline V gene data show CDR1 as MNHEY and CDR2 as SMNVEV (reference sequence). The CDR3 covers 13 residues. TCRdb keeps only in-frame clones here, not all; method: immunoSEQ multiplex PCR. This repertoire shows under 35,000 clones, about 84% found once; its top ten account for approximately 8%. This sequence originates from a female donor with multiple sclerosis, enrolled in a pregnancy study. The source was CD8+ T cells from peripheral blood mononuclear cells, collected after pregnancy. The chain has TRBV27 and TRBJ2-5; D perhaps matches TRBD2 (6 bases). CDR3: CASSLGTGGTQYF. The CDR3 DNA follows: TGTGCCAGCAGCCTGGGGACCGGGGGGACCCAGTACTTC.